Listed below are T cell receptor beta chains from one sample, sequenced in a study of blood T cell repertoires in COVID-19. TCRdb keeps only in-frame clones here, not all; method: immunoSEQ multiplex PCR. The sample lists roughly 77,000 clones; under 85% were seen once. The source material was peripheral blood. These receptors all come from a human donor in a cohort sampled during active COVID-19. CDR3s include the opening cysteine and the closing phenylalanine or tryptophan. The size entry is marked missing in some rows and otherwise reads once, few, many or a size class.

v_call: TRBV18
j_call: TRBJ2-1
clone_size: NA
cdr3_aa: CASSEGLAGENEQFF

v_call: TRBV5-4
j_call: TRBJ1-2
clone_size: NA
cdr3_aa: CASSFDRVANYGYTF

v_call: TRBV18
j_call: TRBJ2-3
clone_size: few
cdr3_aa: CASSPLGDSSTDTQYF

v_call: TRBV7-2
j_call: TRBJ1-1
clone_size: NA
cdr3_aa: CASSFQRLNTEAFF

v_call: TRBV7-6
j_call: TRBJ2-1
clone_size: NA
cdr3_aa: CASSSAGLAGATYNEQFF

v_call: TRBV7-2
j_call: TRBJ2-4
clone_size: NA
cdr3_aa: CASSPEPLLAKNIQYF

v_call: TRBV4-3
j_call: TRBJ2-1
clone_size: NA
cdr3_aa: CASSQERVWEQFF

v_call: TRBV10-3
j_call: TRBJ2-7
clone_size: NA
cdr3_aa: CATTPGTSVYEQYF

v_call: TRBV3-1/TRBV3-2
j_call: TRBJ2-5
clone_size: NA
cdr3_aa: CASSQDWSGSWTQYF

v_call: TRBV5-1
j_call: TRBJ2-2
clone_size: few
cdr3_aa: CASSLGQGAGELFF

v_call: TRBV18
j_call: TRBJ1-2
clone_size: NA
cdr3_aa: CASSPLPKYGYTF

v_call: TRBV5-6
j_call: TRBJ1-6
clone_size: once
cdr3_aa: CASSLVRGTYNSPLHF

v_call: TRBV4-1
j_call: TRBJ1-2
clone_size: NA
cdr3_aa: CASSPDRGLNYGYTF

v_call: TRBV1
j_call: TRBJ2-7
clone_size: NA
cdr3_aa: CTSSQDLGLAGHSGEQYF

v_call: TRBV2
j_call: TRBJ1-5
clone_size: once
cdr3_aa: CASCIRQGAGQPQHF

v_call: TRBV5-1
j_call: TRBJ1-1
clone_size: NA
cdr3_aa: CASSLSGDTEAFF

v_call: TRBV9
j_call: TRBJ1-2
clone_size: NA
cdr3_aa: CASSVGGDRTLPYYGYTF

v_call: TRBV6-2/TRBV6-3
j_call: TRBJ2-1
clone_size: NA
cdr3_aa: CASGRGGQGKRNEQFF

v_call: TRBV7-8
j_call: TRBJ1-3
clone_size: NA
cdr3_aa: CASSLWGPGNTIYF

v_call: TRBV2
j_call: TRBJ2-5
clone_size: NA
cdr3_aa: CASGPGRGETQYF

v_call: TRBV9
j_call: TRBJ1-3
clone_size: NA
cdr3_aa: CASSKPGNTIYF

v_call: TRBV12-3/TRBV12-4
j_call: TRBJ1-1
clone_size: NA
cdr3_aa: CASRRDSLLAFF

v_call: TRBV5-1
j_call: TRBJ2-1
clone_size: few
cdr3_aa: CASSISSTDYNEQFF

v_call: TRBV5-1
j_call: TRBJ1-5
clone_size: NA
cdr3_aa: CASSIQGAVNQPQHF

v_call: TRBV18
j_call: TRBJ2-7
clone_size: NA
cdr3_aa: CASSPGTANYEQYF